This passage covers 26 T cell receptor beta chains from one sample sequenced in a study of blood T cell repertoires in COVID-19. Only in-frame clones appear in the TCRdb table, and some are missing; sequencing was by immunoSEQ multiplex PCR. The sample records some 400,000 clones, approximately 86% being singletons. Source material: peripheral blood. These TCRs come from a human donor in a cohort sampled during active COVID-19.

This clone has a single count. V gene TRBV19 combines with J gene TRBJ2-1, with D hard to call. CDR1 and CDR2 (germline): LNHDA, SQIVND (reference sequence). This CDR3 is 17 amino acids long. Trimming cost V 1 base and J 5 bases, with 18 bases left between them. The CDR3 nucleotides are TGTGCCAGTAGTATAGCATCTTTGGCGGCTAGTCACAATGAGCAGTTCTTC. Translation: CASSIASLAASHNEQFF.

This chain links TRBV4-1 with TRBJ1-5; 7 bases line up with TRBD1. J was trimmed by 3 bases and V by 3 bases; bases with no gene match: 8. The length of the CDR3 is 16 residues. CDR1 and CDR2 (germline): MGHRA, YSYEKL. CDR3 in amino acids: CASSQPRQGNNQPQHF. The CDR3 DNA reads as TGCGCCAGCAGCCAGCCACGACAGGGCAACAATCAGCCCCAGCATTTT.

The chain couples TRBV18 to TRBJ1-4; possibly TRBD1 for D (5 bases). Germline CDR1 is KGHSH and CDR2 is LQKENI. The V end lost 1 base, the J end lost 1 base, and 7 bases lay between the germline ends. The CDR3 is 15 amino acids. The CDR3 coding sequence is TGTGCCAGCTCACCACGACAGAAAACTAATGAAAAACTGTTTTTT. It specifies CASSPRQKTNEKLFF. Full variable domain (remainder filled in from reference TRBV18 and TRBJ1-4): NAGVMQNPRHLVRRRGQEARLRCSPMKGHSHVYWYRQLPEEGLKFMVYLQKENIIDESGMPKERFSAEFPKEGPSILRIQQVVRGDSAAYFCASSPRQKTNEKLFFGSGTQLSVL.

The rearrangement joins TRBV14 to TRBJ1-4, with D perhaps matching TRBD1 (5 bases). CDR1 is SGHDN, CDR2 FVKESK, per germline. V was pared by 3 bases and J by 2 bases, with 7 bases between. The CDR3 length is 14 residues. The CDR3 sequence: CASSHRATNEKLFF. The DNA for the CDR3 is TGTGCCAGCAGCCACAGGGCGACTAATGAAAAACTGTTTTTT. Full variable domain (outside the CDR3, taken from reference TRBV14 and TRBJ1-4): EAGVTQFPSHSVIEKGQTVTLRCDPISGHDNLYWYRRVMGKEIKFLLHFVKESKQDESGMPNNRFLAERTGGTYSTLKVQPAELEDSGVYFCASSHRATNEKLFFGSGTQLSVL.

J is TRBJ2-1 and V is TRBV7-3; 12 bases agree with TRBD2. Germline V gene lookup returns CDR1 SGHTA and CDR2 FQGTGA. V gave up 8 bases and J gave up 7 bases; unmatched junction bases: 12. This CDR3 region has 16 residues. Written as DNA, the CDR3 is TGTGCCAGCCCCCGGCGGGCTAGCGGGAGGGGGAATGAGCAGTTCTTC. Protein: CASPRRASGRGNEQFF.

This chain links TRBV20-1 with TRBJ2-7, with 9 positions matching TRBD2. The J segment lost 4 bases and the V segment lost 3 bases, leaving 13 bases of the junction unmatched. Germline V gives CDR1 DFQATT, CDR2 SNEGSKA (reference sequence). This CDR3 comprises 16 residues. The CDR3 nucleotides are TGCAGTGCTAGTAGTGGTTTAGCGGGAGTGTTTTACGAGCAGTACTTC. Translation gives CSASSGLAGVFYEQYF.

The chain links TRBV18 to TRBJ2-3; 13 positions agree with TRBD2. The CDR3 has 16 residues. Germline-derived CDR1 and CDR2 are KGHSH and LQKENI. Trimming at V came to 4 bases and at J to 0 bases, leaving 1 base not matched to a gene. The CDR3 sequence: CASSLGLAGSTDTQYF. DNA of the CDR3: TGTGCCAGCTCACTGGGACTAGCGGGAAGCACAGATACGCAGTATTTT.

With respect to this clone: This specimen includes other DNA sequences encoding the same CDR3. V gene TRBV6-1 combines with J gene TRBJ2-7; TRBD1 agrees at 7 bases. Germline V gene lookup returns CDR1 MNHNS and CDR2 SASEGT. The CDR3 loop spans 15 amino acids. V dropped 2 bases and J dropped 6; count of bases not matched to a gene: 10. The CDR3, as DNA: TGTGCCAGCAGTGAAAGGCGGACAGGCCAAGGCGAGCAGTACTTC. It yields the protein CASSERRTGQGEQYF.

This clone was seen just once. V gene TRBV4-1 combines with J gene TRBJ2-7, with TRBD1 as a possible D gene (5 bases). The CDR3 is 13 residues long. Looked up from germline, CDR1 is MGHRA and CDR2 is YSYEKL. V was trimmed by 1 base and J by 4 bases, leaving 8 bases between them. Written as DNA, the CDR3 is TGCGCCAGCAGCCAAGTAGGGGCGTACGAGCAGTACTTC. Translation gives CASSQVGAYEQYF.

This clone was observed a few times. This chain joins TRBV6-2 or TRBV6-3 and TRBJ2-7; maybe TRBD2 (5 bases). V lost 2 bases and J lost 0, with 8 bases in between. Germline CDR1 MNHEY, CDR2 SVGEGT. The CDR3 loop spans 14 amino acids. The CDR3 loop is CASSYRESSYEQYF. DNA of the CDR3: TGTGCCAGCAGTTACCGGGAAAGCTCCTACGAGCAGTACTTC.

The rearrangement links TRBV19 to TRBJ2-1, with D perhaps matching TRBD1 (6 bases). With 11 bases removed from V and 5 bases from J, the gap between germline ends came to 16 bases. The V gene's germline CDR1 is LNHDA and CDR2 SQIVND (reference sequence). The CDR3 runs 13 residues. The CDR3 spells CAVTGSRDNEQFF. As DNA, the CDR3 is TGTGCCGTTACAGGGAGCAGGGACAATGAGCAGTTCTTC.

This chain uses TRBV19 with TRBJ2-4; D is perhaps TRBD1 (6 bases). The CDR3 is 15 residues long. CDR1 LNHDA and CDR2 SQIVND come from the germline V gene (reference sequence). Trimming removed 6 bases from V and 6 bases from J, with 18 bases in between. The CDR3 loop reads CASSMGQGSRNIQYF. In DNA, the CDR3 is TGTGCCAGTAGCATGGGGCAGGGGAGTCGAAACATTCAGTACTTC.

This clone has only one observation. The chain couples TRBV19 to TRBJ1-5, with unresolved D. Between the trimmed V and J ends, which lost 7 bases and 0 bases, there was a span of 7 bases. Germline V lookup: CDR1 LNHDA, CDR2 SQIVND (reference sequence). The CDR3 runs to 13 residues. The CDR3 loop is CASNSYSNQPQHF. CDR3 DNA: TGTGCCAGTAACAGTTATAGCAATCAGCCCCAGCATTTT.

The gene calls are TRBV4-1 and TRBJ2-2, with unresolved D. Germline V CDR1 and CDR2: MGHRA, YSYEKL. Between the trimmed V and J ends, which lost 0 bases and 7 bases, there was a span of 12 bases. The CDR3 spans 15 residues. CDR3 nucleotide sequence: TGCGCCAGCAGCCAAGATCCCCAGCGTAGCGGGGAGCTGTTTTTT. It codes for CASSQDPQRSGELFF.

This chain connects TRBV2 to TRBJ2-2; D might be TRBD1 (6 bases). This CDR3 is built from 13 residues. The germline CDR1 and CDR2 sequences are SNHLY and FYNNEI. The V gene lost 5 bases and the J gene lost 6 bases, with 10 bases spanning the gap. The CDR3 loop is CASSWDNSGELFF. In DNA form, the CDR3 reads TGTGCCAGCAGTTGGGACAACTCCGGGGAGCTGTTTTTT.

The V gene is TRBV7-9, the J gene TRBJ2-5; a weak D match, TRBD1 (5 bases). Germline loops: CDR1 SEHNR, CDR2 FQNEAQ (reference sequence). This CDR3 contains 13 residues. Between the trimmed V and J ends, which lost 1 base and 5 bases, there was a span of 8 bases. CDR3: CASSLVRVETQYF. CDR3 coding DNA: TGTGCCAGCAGCTTAGTCAGGGTTGAGACCCAGTACTTC.

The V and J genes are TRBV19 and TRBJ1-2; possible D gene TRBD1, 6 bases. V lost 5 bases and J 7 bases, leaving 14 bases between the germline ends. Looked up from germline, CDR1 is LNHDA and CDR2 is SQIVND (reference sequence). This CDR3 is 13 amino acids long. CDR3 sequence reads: CASSFRNRAGYTF. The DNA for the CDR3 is TGTGCCAGTAGTTTTCGAAACAGGGCTGGCTACACCTTC.

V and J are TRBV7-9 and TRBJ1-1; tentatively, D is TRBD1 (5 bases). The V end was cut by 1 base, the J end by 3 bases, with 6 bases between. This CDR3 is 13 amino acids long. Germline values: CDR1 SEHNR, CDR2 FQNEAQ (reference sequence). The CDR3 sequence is CASSLGDYTEAFF. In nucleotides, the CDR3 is TGTGCCAGCAGCTTAGGGGACTACACTGAAGCTTTCTTT. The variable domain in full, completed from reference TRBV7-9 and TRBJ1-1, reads DTGVSQNPRHKITKRGQNVTFRCDPISEHNRLYWYRQTLGQGPEFLTYFQNEAQLEKSRLLSDRFSAERPKGSFSTLEIQRTEQGDSAMYLCASSLGDYTEAFFGQGTRLTVV.

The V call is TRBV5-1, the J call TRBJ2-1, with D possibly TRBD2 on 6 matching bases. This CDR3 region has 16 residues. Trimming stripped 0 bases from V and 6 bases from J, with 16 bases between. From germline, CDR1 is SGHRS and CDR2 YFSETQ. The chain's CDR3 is CASSLVGGTSGNEQFF. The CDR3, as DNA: TGCGCCAGCAGCTTGGTCGGCGGGACCAGCGGCAATGAGCAGTTCTTC.

CDR3 residues: CASSSPGLAHNEQFF. In nucleotides, the CDR3 is TGTGCCAGCAGTTCCCCGGGACTAGCGCACAATGAGCAGTTCTTC. V and J are TRBV28 and TRBJ2-1, with 10 bases fitting TRBD2. Per the germline V gene, CDR1 is MDHEN and CDR2 is SYDVKM. The CDR3 length is 15 residues. J lost 5 bases, V lost 4 bases, and 5 bases had no gene match.

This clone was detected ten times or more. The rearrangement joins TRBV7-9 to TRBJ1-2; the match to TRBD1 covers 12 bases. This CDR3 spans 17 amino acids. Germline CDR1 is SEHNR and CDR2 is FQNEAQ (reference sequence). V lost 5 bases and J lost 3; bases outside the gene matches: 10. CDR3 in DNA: TGTGCCAGCAGCCTGCCCGGGACAGGGGGCGCTTACTATGGCTACACCTTC. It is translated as CASSLPGTGGAYYGYTF.

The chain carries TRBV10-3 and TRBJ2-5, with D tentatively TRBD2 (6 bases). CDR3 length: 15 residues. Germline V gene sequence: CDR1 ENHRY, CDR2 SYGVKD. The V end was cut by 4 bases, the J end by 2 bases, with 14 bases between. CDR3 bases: TGTGCCATCAGTGGGGGGGACGGGCTGCAAGAGACCCAGTACTTC. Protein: CAISGGDGLQETQYF.

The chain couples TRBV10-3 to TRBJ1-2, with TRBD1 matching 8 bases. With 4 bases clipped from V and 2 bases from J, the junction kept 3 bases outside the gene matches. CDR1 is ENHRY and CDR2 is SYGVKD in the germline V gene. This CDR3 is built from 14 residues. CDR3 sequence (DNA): TGTGCCATCAGTGGGGGACAGGCAAACTATGGCTACACCTTC. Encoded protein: CAISGGQANYGYTF.

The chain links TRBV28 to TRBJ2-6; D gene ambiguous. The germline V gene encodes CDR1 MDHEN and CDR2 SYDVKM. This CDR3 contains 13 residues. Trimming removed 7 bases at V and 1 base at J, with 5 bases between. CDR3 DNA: TGTGCCAGCACCTCTTCTGGGGCCAACGTCCTGACTTTC. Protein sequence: CASTSSGANVLTF.

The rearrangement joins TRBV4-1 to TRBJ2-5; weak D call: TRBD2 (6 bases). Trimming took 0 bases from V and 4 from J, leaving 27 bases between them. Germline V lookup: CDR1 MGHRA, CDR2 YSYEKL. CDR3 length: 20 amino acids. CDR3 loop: CASSQDPPGRRSLRRETQYF. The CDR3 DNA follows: TGCGCCAGCAGCCAAGATCCACCCGGGAGACGGAGCCTAAGAAGAGAGACCCAGTACTTC.

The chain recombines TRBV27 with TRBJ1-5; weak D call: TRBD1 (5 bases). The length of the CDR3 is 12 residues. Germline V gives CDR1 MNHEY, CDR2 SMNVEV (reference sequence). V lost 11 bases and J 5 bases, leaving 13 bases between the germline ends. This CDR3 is CAPSPQDQPQHF. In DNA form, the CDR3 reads TGTGCCCCCAGCCCACAGGATCAGCCCCAGCATTTT.